Presented here are 21 T cell receptor beta chains from one specimen sequenced in a study of cytotoxic CD8 clonotypes in ibrutinib-treated CLL. Produced via immunoSEQ multiplex PCR; TCRdb's table is partial and in-frame only. This table has more than 60,000 clones, approximately 87% appearing once. The source material was PBMCs, sampled after 24 months of ibrutinib treatment. The source of these receptors is a human donor with chronic lymphocytic leukemia.

The gene calls are TRBV4-2 and TRBJ2-1, with 10 bases aligning to TRBD2. V gave up 1 base and J gave up 3 bases; unmatched junction bases: 0. The germline V gene encodes CDR1 LGHNA and CDR2 YNFKEQ. This CDR3 is 15 amino acids long. CDR3 coding DNA: TGTGCCAGCAGCCAAGGGACTAGCGGCTACAATGAGCAGTTCTTC. It codes for CASSQGTSGYNEQFF.

The V gene is TRBV28, the J gene TRBJ2-7, with 7 positions matching TRBD2. V was clipped by 5 bases and J by 4 bases; unmatched bases: 5. This CDR3 comprises 13 residues. Germline values: CDR1 MDHEN, CDR2 SYDVKM. As DNA, the CDR3 is TGTGCCAGCAGTCGACTAGCTAGGTACGAGCAGTACTTC. Amino acid sequence: CASSRLARYEQYF.

The V call is TRBV11-3, the J call TRBJ2-7, with 10 bases aligning to TRBD2. The CDR3 contains 17 residues. Germline V gene data show CDR1 as SGHNT and CDR2 as YENEEA. The junction had 8 bases not matched to a gene; V was cut back by 2 bases and J by 1 base. CDR3 sequence reads: CASSLPGTSVRSYEQYF. CDR3 bases: TGTGCCAGCAGCTTACCCGGGACTAGCGTAAGGTCCTACGAGCAGTACTTC.

Note on this clone: This specimen includes other DNA sequences encoding the same CDR3. This sequence joins TRBV18 and TRBJ1-2; 10 bases match TRBD1. This CDR3 has 13 residues. Trimming removed 3 bases from V and 8 bases from J; junction bases left unmatched: 3. Germline-derived CDR1 and CDR2 are KGHSH and LQKENI. CDR3 in amino acids: CASSPGQGSGYTF. CDR3 bases: TGTGCCAGCTCACCGGGACAGGGGTCGGGCTACACCTTC.

The chain has TRBV18 and TRBJ2-7; D gene unclear. The CDR3 is 14 residues long. Germline CDR1 is KGHSH and CDR2 is LQKENI. With 4 bases removed from V and 0 bases from J, the gap between germline ends came to 10 bases. The DNA of the CDR3 is TGTGCCAGCTCACTTCGGTCAGACTCCTACGAGCAGTACTTC. It translates to CASSLRSDSYEQYF.

The V call is TRBV5-8, the J call TRBJ2-2; 9 bases line up with TRBD1. Per germline, CDR1 SGHTS and CDR2 YDEGEE. The CDR3 totals 16 residues. V was clipped by 4 bases and J by 9 bases; unmatched bases: 13. The CDR3 sequence is CASSLTGTGNWRELFF. In DNA form, the CDR3 reads TGTGCCAGCAGCCTAACCGGGACAGGGAATTGGAGGGAGCTGTTTTTT. The variable domain in full, completed from reference TRBV5-8 and TRBJ2-2, reads EAGVTQSPTHLIKTRGQQATLRCSPISGHTSVYWYQQALGLGLQFLLWYDEGEERNRGNFPPRFSGRQFPNYSSELNVNALELEDSALYLCASSLTGTGNWRELFFGEGSRLTVL.

The chain joins TRBV28 to TRBJ2-1, with 13 bases matching TRBD2. Trimming cost V 2 bases and J 9 bases; bases outside gene matches: 10. In germline, CDR1 is MDHEN, CDR2 SYDVKM. CDR3 length: 17 amino acids. The CDR3 spells CASSLTLLAGGLGEQFF. CDR3 sequence (DNA): TGTGCCAGCAGTTTAACACTACTAGCGGGAGGGCTCGGTGAGCAGTTCTTC.

The chain has TRBV5-1 and TRBJ1-1; no clear D. The CDR3 is 14 residues long. CDR1 is SGHRS and CDR2 is YFSETQ in the germline V gene. The ends were cut back, 0 bases at V and 5 bases at J, with 11 bases in the middle. The CDR3 loop reads CASSLAGIRTEAFF. CDR3 sequence (DNA): TGCGCCAGCAGCTTGGCGGGGATAAGGACTGAAGCTTTCTTT. Full variable domain (outside the CDR3, taken from reference TRBV5-1 and TRBJ1-1): KAGVTQTPRYLIKTRGQQVTLSCSPISGHRSVSWYQQTPGQGLQFLFEYFSETQRNKGNFPGRFSGRQFSNSRSEMNVSTLELGDSALYLCASSLAGIRTEAFFGQGTRLTVV.

This rearrangement joins TRBV19 to TRBJ2-7; D ambiguous. The germline V gene has CDR1 LNHDA and CDR2 SQIVND (reference sequence). V shed 3 bases and J shed 5 bases, with 11 bases lying between them. There are 13 residues in the CDR3. The CDR3 is CASSIAPSHEQYF. The CDR3 nucleotides are TGTGCCAGTAGTATCGCCCCTTCGCACGAGCAGTACTTC.

The rearrangement joins TRBV5-4 to TRBJ2-3; TRBD2 aligns across 7 bases. The CDR3 has 14 amino acids. The V gene end was trimmed by 7 bases and the J gene end by 0 bases; junction bases not matched to a gene: 5. Germline lookup yields CDR1 SGHNT and CDR2 YYREEE (reference sequence). CDR3 sequence (DNA): TGTGCCAGCGCTGGGACTACCAGCACAGATACGCAGTATTTT. This gives the protein CASAGTTSTDTQYF.

This clone appeared a few times. The gene calls are TRBV28 and TRBJ2-1, with TRBD2 matching over 13 bases. The V gene's germline CDR1 is MDHEN and CDR2 SYDVKM. The CDR3 loop spans 17 amino acids. V was clipped by 2 bases and J by 6 bases; unmatched bases: 7. The DNA for the CDR3 is TGTGCCAGCAGTTTACCTGGACTAGCGGGAGCTCTCAATGAGCAGTTCTTC. Its protein is CASSLPGLAGALNEQFF. The full variable domain, rest sourced from reference TRBV28 and TRBJ2-1, is DVKVTQSSRYLVKRTGEKVFLECVQDMDHENMFWYRQDPGLGLRLIYFSYDVKMKEKGDIPEGYSVSREKKERFSLILESASTNQTSMYLCASSLPGLAGALNEQFFGPGTRLTVL.

The chain recombines TRBV5-4 with TRBJ1-4; D is possibly TRBD1 (6 bases). Germline CDR1 reads SGHNT; CDR2 reads YYREEE (reference sequence). Trimming cost V 2 bases and J 5 bases, with 16 bases left between them. The CDR3 runs 16 residues. CDR3 loop: CASSFRRGTGNEKLFF. The CDR3 coding sequence is TGTGCCAGCAGCTTTCGGAGGGGGACGGGGAATGAAAAACTGTTTTTT.

V and J are TRBV7-3 and TRBJ2-1, with D possibly being TRBD1 (5 bases). The V gene's germline CDR1 is SGHTA and CDR2 FQGTGA. This CDR3 has 15 residues. V was clipped by 5 bases and J by 3 bases, with 14 bases between them. Here the CDR3 DNA reads TGTGCCAGCAGCCCGACAGAAAACAACTACAATGAGCAGTTCTTC. Protein: CASSPTENNYNEQFF. The entire variable domain, with the rest obtained from reference TRBV7-3 and TRBJ2-1, is as follows: GAGVSQTPSNKVTEKGKYVELRCDPISGHTALYWYRQSLGQGPEFLIYFQGTGAADDSGLPNDRFFAVRPEGSVSTLKIQRTERGDSAVYLCASSPTENNYNEQFFGPGTRLTVL.

This clone appeared once. V and J are TRBV19 and TRBJ2-3, with 12 bases fitting TRBD2. CDR1 LNHDA and CDR2 SQIVND come from the germline V gene (reference sequence). There are 16 residues in the CDR3. The J segment lost 2 bases and the V segment lost 8 bases, leaving 8 bases of the junction unmatched. CDR3: CASRGRLAGDTDTQYF. The CDR3 nucleotides are TGTGCCAGTCGGGGACGACTAGCGGGAGACACAGATACGCAGTATTTT.

The chain's CDR3 is CASSLGGGAGTGQFF. DNA for the CDR3: TGTGCCAGCAGCTTAGGCGGCGGGGCCGGGACTGGGCAGTTCTTC. This chain connects TRBV7-9 to TRBJ2-1; maybe TRBD2 (6 bases). Germline values: CDR1 SEHNR, CDR2 FQNEAQ (reference sequence). The CDR3 consists of 15 residues. V dropped 1 base and J dropped 12 bases, with 19 bases sitting between them.

The rearrangement uses TRBV4-2 and TRBJ1-4; tentatively, D is TRBD1 (6 bases). This CDR3 has 15 residues. The V end lost 3 bases, the J end lost 7 bases, and 15 bases lay between the germline ends. The germline CDR1 and CDR2 sequences are LGHNA and YNFKEQ. The CDR3 here is CASSHPQGSSEKLFF. In nucleotides, the CDR3 is TGTGCCAGCAGCCATCCCCAGGGGAGTAGTGAAAAACTGTTTTTT.

In this sample, this clone turned up a few times. The genes are TRBV7-3 and TRBJ2-3; D uncertain. V lost 6 bases, J lost 3 bases, and 16 bases lay in between. CDR1 is SGHTA and CDR2 is FQGTGA in the germline V gene. This CDR3 has 15 residues. This CDR3 is CASSPFPEETDTQYF. CDR3 DNA sequence: TGTGCCAGCAGTCCGTTCCCAGAGGAGACAGATACGCAGTATTTT.

This clone was recorded a few times. The chain is built from TRBV2 and TRBJ2-1; D remains unclear. The CDR3 length is 15 residues. The germline CDR1 and CDR2 sequences are SNHLY and FYNNEI. V lost 4 bases to trimming and J lost 0 bases, with 10 bases between them. CDR3 in amino acids: CASSGRYSSYNEQFF. The CDR3 DNA follows: TGTGCCAGCAGTGGTCGATACAGCTCCTACAATGAGCAGTTCTTC.

V gene TRBV2 combines with J gene TRBJ1-2; 7 positions match TRBD1. This CDR3 is built from 13 residues. Trimming took 11 bases from V and 3 from J; bases not matched to a gene: 9. Germline V gene sequence: CDR1 SNHLY, CDR2 FYNNEI. In DNA form, the CDR3 reads TGTGCCGGCCGGAGCCAGGGGGACTATGGCTACACCTTC. This translates into CAGRSQGDYGYTF.

This sequence joins TRBV19 and TRBJ1-1; TRBD1 matches at 8 bases. Trimming took 3 bases from V and 1 from J; bases not matched to a gene: 4. CDR1 and CDR2 (germline): LNHDA, SQIVND (reference sequence). The CDR3 extends over 15 amino acids. The CDR3 DNA reads TGTGCCAGTAGTATTGACAGGGGTTGGAACACTGAAGCTTTCTTT. Its protein is CASSIDRGWNTEAFF.

The chain employs TRBV18 and TRBJ2-5, with D possibly matching TRBD2 (5 bases). CDR1 KGHSH and CDR2 LQKENI come from the germline V gene. This CDR3 is 14 amino acids long. Trimming cost V 0 bases and J 1 base, with 6 bases left between them. DNA for the CDR3: TGTGCCAGCTCACCACCGGCGGGCCAAGAGACCCAGTACTTC. It is translated as CASSPPAGQETQYF.